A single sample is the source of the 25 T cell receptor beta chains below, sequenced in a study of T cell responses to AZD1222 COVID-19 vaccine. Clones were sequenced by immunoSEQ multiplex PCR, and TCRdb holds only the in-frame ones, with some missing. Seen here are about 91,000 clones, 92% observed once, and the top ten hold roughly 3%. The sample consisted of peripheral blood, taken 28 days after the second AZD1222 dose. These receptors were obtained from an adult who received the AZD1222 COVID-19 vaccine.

CDR3 nucleotides: TGTGCCAGCAGCCTACTAGCGGGTGAGCAGTTCTTC. Its translation is CASSLLAGEQFF. V is TRBV9 and J is TRBJ2-1; 9 bases are shared with TRBD2. The V segment lost 4 bases and the J segment 9 bases; nucleotides outside the gene matches: 2. The CDR3 runs 12 residues. Germline loops: CDR1 SGDLS, CDR2 YYNGEE.

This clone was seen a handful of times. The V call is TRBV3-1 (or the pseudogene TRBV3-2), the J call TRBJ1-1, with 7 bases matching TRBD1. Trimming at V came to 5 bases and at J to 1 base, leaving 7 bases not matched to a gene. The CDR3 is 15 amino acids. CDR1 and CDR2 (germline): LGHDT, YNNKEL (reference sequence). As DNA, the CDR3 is TGTGCCAGCAGCGAAACAGGGGCCGGGAACACTGAAGCTTTCTTT. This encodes CASSETGAGNTEAFF.

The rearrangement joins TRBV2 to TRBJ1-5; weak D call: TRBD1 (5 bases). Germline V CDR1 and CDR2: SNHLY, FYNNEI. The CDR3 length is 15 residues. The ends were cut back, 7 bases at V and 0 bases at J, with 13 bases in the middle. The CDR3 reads CASKQGEYSNQPQHF. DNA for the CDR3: TGTGCCAGCAAGCAGGGAGAATATAGCAATCAGCCCCAGCATTTT.

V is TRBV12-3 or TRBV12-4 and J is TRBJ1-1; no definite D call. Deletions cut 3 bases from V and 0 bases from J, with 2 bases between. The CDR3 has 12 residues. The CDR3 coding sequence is TGTGCCAGCAGTTTGATGAACACTGAAGCTTTCTTT. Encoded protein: CASSLMNTEAFF.

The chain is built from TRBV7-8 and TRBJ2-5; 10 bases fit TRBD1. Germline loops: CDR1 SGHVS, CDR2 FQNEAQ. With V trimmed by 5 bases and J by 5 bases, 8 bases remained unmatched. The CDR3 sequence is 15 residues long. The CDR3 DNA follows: TGTGCCAGCAGCCTGACGCCGGGACAGGGGGAGACCCAGTACTTC. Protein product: CASSLTPGQGETQYF.

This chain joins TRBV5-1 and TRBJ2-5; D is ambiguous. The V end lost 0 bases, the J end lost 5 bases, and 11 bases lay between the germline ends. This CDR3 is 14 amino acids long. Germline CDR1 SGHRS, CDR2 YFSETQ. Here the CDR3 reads CASSLGDSRETQYF. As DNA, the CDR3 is TGCGCCAGCAGCTTGGGGGATTCTCGGGAGACCCAGTACTTC.

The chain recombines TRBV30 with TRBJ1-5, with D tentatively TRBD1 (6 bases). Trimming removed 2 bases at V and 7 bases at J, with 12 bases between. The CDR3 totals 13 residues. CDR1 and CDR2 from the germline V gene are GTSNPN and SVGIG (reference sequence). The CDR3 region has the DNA TGTGCCTGGAGTCAGGGGCTGGGGCAGCCCCAGCATTTT. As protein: CAWSQGLGQPQHF. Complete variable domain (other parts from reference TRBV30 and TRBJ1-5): SQTIHQWPATLVQPVGSPLSLECTVEGTSNPNLYWYRQAAGRGLQLLFYSVGIGQISSEVPQNLSASRPQDRQFILSSKKLLLSDSGFYLCAWSQGLGQPQHFGDGTRLSIL.

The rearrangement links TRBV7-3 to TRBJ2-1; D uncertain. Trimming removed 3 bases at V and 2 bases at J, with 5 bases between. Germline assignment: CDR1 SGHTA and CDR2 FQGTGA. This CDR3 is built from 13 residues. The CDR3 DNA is TGTGCCAGCAGCTTGGAGACCTACAATGAGCAGTTCTTC. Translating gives CASSLETYNEQFF.

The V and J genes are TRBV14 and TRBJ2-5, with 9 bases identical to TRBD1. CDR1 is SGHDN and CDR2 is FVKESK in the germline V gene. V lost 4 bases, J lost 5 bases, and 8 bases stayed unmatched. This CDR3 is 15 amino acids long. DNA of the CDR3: TGTGCCAGCAGCCTCCGGGACAGGGTTGCTGAGACCCAGTACTTC. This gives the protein CASSLRDRVAETQYF. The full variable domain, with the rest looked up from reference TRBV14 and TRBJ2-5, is EAGVTQFPSHSVIEKGQTVTLRCDPISGHDNLYWYRRVMGKEIKFLLHFVKESKQDESGMPNNRFLAERTGGTYSTLKVQPAELEDSGVYFCASSLRDRVAETQYFGPGTRLLVL.

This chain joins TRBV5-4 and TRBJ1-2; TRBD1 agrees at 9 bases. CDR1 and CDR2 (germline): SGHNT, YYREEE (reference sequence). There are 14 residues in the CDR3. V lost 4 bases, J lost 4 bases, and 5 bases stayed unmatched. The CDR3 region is CASSHGQGPYGYTF. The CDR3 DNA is TGTGCCAGCAGCCACGGACAGGGGCCCTATGGCTACACCTTC.

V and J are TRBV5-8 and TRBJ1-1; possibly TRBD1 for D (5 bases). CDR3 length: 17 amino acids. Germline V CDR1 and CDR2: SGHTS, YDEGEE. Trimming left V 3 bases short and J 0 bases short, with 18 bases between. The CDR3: CASSSLGLMFMNTEAFF. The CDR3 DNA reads TGTGCCAGCAGCTCCCTGGGACTGATGTTTATGAACACTGAAGCTTTCTTT. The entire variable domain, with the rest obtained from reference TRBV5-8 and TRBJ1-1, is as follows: EAGVTQSPTHLIKTRGQQATLRCSPISGHTSVYWYQQALGLGLQFLLWYDEGEERNRGNFPPRFSGRQFPNYSSELNVNALELEDSALYLCASSSLGLMFMNTEAFFGQGTRLTVV.

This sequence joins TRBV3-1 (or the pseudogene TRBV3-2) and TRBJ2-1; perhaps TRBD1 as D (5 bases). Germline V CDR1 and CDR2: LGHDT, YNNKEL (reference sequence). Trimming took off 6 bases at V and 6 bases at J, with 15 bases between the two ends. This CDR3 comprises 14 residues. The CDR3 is CASSLGDRFNEQFF. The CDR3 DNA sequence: TGTGCCAGCAGTTTAGGGGATAGATTCAATGAGCAGTTCTTC.

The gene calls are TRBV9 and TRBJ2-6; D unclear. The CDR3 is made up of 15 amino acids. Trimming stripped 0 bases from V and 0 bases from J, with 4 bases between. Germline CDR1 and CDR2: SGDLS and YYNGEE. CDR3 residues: CASSVDLSGANVLTF. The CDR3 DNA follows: TGTGCCAGCAGCGTAGACCTCTCTGGGGCCAACGTCCTGACTTTC.

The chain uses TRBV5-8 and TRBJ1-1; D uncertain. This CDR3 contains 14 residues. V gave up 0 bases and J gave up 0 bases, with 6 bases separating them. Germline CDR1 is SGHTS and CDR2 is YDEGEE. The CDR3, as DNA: TGTGCCAGCAGCTTGGACGGACTGAACACTGAAGCTTTCTTT. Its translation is CASSLDGLNTEAFF.

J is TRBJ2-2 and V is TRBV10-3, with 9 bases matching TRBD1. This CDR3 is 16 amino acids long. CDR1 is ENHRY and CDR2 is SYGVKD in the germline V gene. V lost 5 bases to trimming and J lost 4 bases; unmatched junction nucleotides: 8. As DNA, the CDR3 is TGTGCCATCAGTTACTTCCAGACAGGGGGCACCGGGGAGCTGTTTTTT. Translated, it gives CAISYFQTGGTGELFF.

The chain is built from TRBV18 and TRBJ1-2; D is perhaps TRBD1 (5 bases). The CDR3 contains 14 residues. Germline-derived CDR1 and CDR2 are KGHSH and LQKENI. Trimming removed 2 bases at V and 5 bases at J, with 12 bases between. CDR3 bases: TGTGCCAGCTCACCAGTAGGGACTGGTTATGGCTACACCTTC. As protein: CASSPVGTGYGYTF. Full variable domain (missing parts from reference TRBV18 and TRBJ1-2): NAGVMQNPRHLVRRRGQEARLRCSPMKGHSHVYWYRQLPEEGLKFMVYLQKENIIDESGMPKERFSAEFPKEGPSILRIQQVVRGDSAAYFCASSPVGTGYGYTFGSGTRLTVV.

The CDR3 region has the DNA TGCGCCAGCAGCTTGGTGGGGGCCCCGGGTACTGAAGCTTTCTTT. This translates into CASSLVGAPGTEAFF. The rearrangement joins TRBV5-1 to TRBJ1-1, with a weak D call TRBD1 (6 bases). Trimming removed 0 bases at V and 5 bases at J, with 14 bases between. CDR1 is SGHRS, CDR2 YFSETQ, per germline. This CDR3 has 15 residues.

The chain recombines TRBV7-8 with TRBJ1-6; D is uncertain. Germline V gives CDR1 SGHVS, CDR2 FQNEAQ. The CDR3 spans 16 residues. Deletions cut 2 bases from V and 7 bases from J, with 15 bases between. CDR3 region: CASSLSPGSKNSPLHF. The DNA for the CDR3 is TGTGCCAGCAGCTTATCACCGGGCAGCAAAAATTCACCCCTCCACTTT.

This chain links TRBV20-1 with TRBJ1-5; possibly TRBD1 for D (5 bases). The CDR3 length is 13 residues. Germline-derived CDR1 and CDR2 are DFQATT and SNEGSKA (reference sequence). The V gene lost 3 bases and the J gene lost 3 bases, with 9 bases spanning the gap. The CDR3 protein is CSASGGINQPQHF. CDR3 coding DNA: TGCAGTGCTAGTGGGGGGATCAATCAGCCCCAGCATTTT.

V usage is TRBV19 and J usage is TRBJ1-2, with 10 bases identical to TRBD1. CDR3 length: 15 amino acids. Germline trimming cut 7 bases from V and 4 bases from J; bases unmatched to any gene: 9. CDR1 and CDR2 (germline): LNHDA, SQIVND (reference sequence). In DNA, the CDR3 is TGTGCCAGTAAACCGGACAGGGGGTTTACCTATGGCTACACCTTC. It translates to CASKPDRGFTYGYTF. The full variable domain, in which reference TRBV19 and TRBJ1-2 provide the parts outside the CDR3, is DGGITQSPKYLFRKEGQNVTLSCEQNLNHDAMYWYRQDPGQGLRLIYYSQIVNDFQKGDIAEGYSVSREKKESFPLTVTSAQKNPTAFYLCASKPDRGFTYGYTFGSGTRLTVV.

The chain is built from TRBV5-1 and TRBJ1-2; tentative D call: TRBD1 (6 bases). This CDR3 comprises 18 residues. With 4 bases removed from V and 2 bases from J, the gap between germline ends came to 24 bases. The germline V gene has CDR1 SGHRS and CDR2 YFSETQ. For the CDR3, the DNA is TGCGCCAGCAGCGACGGCCCCGGGAGGGGGATGAAGAACTATGGCTACACCTTC. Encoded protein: CASSDGPGRGMKNYGYTF.

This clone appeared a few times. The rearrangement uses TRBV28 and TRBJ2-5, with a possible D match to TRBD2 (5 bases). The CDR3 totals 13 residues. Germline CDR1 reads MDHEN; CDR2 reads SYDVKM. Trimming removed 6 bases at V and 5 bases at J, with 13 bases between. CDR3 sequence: CASSLRVRETQYF. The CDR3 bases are TGTGCCAGCAGCTTGAGGGTTCGCGAGACCCAGTACTTC.

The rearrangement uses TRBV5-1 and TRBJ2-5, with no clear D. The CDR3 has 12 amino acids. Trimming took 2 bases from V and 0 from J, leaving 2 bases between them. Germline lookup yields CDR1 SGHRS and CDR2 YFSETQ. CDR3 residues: CASSFNQETQYF. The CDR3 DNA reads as TGCGCCAGCAGCTTTAACCAAGAGACCCAGTACTTC.

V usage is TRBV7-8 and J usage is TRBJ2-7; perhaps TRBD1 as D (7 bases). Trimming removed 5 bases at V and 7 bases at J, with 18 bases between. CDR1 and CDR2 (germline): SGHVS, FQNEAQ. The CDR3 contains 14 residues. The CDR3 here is CASSPKGGAGEQYF. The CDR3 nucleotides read TGTGCCAGCAGCCCCAAAGGGGGCGCGGGGGAGCAGTACTTC.

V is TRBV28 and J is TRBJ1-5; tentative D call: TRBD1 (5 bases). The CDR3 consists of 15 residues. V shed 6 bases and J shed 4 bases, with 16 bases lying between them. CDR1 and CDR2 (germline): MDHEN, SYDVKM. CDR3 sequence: CASRGTGTDNQPQHF. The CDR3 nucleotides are TGTGCCAGCAGAGGAACCGGGACGGATAATCAGCCCCAGCATTTT.